A selection of T cell receptor beta chains follows, all from one sample in a study of blood T cell repertoires in COVID-19. Clones were sequenced by immunoSEQ multiplex PCR, and TCRdb holds only the in-frame ones, with some missing. The sample carries 150,000 to 200,000 clones, 74% recorded once. The sequencing input was peripheral blood. The origin of the receptors is an elderly woman with acute or convalescent COVID-19. The CDR3 runs from the conserved cysteine through the conserved F or W. Each record gives: J gene, D gene, V gene, clone size, CDR3 DNA, CDR3 protein. The D gene is left open where the match is weak. Not all rows give a size; the values are once, few, many and, for expanded clones, a class.

j_call: TRBJ2-1; d_call: TRBD2; v_call: TRBV10-3; clone_size: -; cdr3_nt: TGTGCCATCAGGCCCAGCGGGAGGATCAATGAGCAGTTCTTC; cdr3_aa: CAIRPSGRINEQFF
j_call: TRBJ1-3; d_call: -; v_call: TRBV30; clone_size: -; cdr3_nt: TGTGCCTGGAGTGGTCCACTCCACTCTGGAAACACCATATATTTT; cdr3_aa: CAWSGPLHSGNTIYF
j_call: TRBJ1-2; d_call: TRBD1; v_call: TRBV7-2; clone_size: -; cdr3_nt: TGTGCCAGCAGCCCCAGCCCGGGACAGCTTGTTTATGGCTACACCTTC; cdr3_aa: CASSPSPGQLVYGYTF
j_call: TRBJ1-5; d_call: TRBD1; v_call: TRBV19; clone_size: -; cdr3_nt: TGTGCCAGTAGTCTCGACAGGGCAGATCAGCCCCAGCATTTT; cdr3_aa: CASSLDRADQPQHF
j_call: TRBJ1-2; d_call: -; v_call: TRBV28; clone_size: -; cdr3_nt: TGTGCCAGCAGTACTTACGGGGTTCCTAACTATGGCTACACCTTC; cdr3_aa: CASSTYGVPNYGYTF
j_call: TRBJ2-5; d_call: TRBD1; v_call: TRBV10-1; clone_size: -; cdr3_nt: TGCGCCAGCAGCCATAGACAGGGAGAGACCCAGTACTTC; cdr3_aa: CASSHRQGETQYF
j_call: TRBJ2-3; d_call: TRBD2; v_call: TRBV9; clone_size: -; cdr3_nt: TGTGCCAGCACCTTTAGCGGGACAAGCGGGGGAGATACGCAGTATTTT; cdr3_aa: CASTFSGTSGGDTQYF
j_call: TRBJ2-7; d_call: -; v_call: TRBV7-2; clone_size: few; cdr3_nt: TGTGCCAGCAGCTTAGGCCCATCCGGGTCCTACGAGCGGTACTTC; cdr3_aa: CASSLGPSGSYERYF
j_call: TRBJ1-6; d_call: TRBD1; v_call: TRBV4-2; clone_size: -; cdr3_nt: TGTGCCAGCAGCCAAGATCGGGGGACAGAAGAAAATTCACCCCTCCACTTT; cdr3_aa: CASSQDRGTEENSPLHF
j_call: TRBJ1-1; d_call: -; v_call: TRBV5-1; clone_size: -; cdr3_nt: TGCGCCAGCAGCCCGTACCCGACAGAAAGCACTGAATCTTTCTTT; cdr3_aa: CASSPYPTESTESFF
j_call: TRBJ1-1; d_call: -; v_call: TRBV13; clone_size: -; cdr3_nt: TGTGCCAGCAGCTTAGGGCGGGGTGGGGACACTGAAGCTTTCTTT; cdr3_aa: CASSLGRGGDTEAFF
j_call: TRBJ1-3; d_call: -; v_call: TRBV27; clone_size: -; cdr3_nt: TGTGCCAGCAGTTTAACCTTGGTCGGGGGAAACACCATATATTTT; cdr3_aa: CASSLTLVGGNTIYF
j_call: TRBJ1-5; d_call: TRBD1; v_call: TRBV30; clone_size: -; cdr3_nt: TGTGCCTGGCAGGGGGGTGGCAATCAGCCCCAGCATTTT; cdr3_aa: CAWQGGGNQPQHF
j_call: TRBJ2-7; d_call: -; v_call: TRBV7-9; clone_size: -; cdr3_nt: TGTGCCAGCAGCTTAATGGGGCATACTACCTACGAGCAGTACTTC; cdr3_aa: CASSLMGHTTYEQYF
j_call: TRBJ2-3; d_call: -; v_call: TRBV7-9; clone_size: few; cdr3_nt: TGTGCCAGCAGCCGGTATGTCGGAGACACAGATACGCAGTATTTT; cdr3_aa: CASSRYVGDTDTQYF
j_call: TRBJ2-7; d_call: TRBD2; v_call: TRBV18; clone_size: -; cdr3_nt: TGTGCCAGCGCAACCGGGACTAGCGGACCCGACTGGTACTTC; cdr3_aa: CASATGTSGPDWYF
j_call: TRBJ1-2; d_call: TRBD1; v_call: TRBV27; clone_size: -; cdr3_nt: TGTGCCAGCAGTTTACAGGGGGGCTATGGCTACACCTTC; cdr3_aa: CASSLQGGYGYTF
j_call: TRBJ2-3; d_call: TRBD1; v_call: TRBV10-3; clone_size: -; cdr3_nt: TGTGCCATCAGTGAGAGGGACAGGGTTCCAGATACGCAGTATTTT; cdr3_aa: CAISERDRVPDTQYF
j_call: TRBJ1-5; d_call: -; v_call: TRBV7-2; clone_size: -; cdr3_nt: TGTGCCAGCAGCTTAGACAGAATAAATCAGCCCCAGCATTTT; cdr3_aa: CASSLDRINQPQHF
j_call: TRBJ2-3; d_call: -; v_call: TRBV27; clone_size: -; cdr3_nt: TGTGCCAGCAGTTTATCGTTTAGCCTAAAGTTCACAGATACGCAGTATTTT; cdr3_aa: CASSLSFSLKFTDTQYF
j_call: TRBJ2-4; d_call: -; v_call: TRBV5-4; clone_size: -; cdr3_nt: TGTGCCAGCAGCTCGGGATCCAGAAACCTCAAAAACATTCAGTACTTC; cdr3_aa: CASSSGSRNLKNIQYF
j_call: TRBJ1-6; d_call: -; v_call: TRBV16; clone_size: -; cdr3_nt: TGTGCCAGCAGCCAAGTCCGCACAAATTCACCCCTCCACTTT; cdr3_aa: CASSQVRTNSPLHF
j_call: TRBJ1-2; d_call: -; v_call: TRBV15; clone_size: -; cdr3_nt: TGTGCCACCAGCAGAGCCAGGGTAGACTATGGCTACACCTTC; cdr3_aa: CATSRARVDYGYTF
j_call: TRBJ2-4; d_call: TRBD2; v_call: TRBV28; clone_size: -; cdr3_nt: TGTGCCAGCAGTTGGGAGGGTTTGAAAAACATTCAGTACTTC; cdr3_aa: CASSWEGLKNIQYF
j_call: TRBJ2-5; d_call: -; v_call: TRBV7-2; clone_size: -; cdr3_nt: TGTGCCAGCAGCAGCCTCGCGAGTCAAGAGACCCAGTACTTC; cdr3_aa: CASSSLASQETQYF
j_call: TRBJ2-1; d_call: TRBD2; v_call: TRBV7-9; clone_size: few; cdr3_nt: TGTGCCAGCAGCCGCACTAGCGCCCTACCGGATGAGCAGTTCTTC; cdr3_aa: CASSRTSALPDEQFF
j_call: TRBJ2-1; d_call: TRBD2; v_call: TRBV24-1; clone_size: -; cdr3_nt: TGTGCCACCAGCCGGACTAGCGGGACAACGTACAATGAGCAGTTCTTC; cdr3_aa: CATSRTSGTTYNEQFF
j_call: TRBJ1-2; d_call: -; v_call: TRBV14; clone_size: -; cdr3_nt: TGTGCCAGCAGCCACGGCCAGGGAAGAGGCTACACCTTC; cdr3_aa: CASSHGQGRGYTF
j_call: TRBJ2-1; d_call: -; v_call: TRBV5-1; clone_size: -; cdr3_nt: TGCGCCAGCAGCTTGGTCGGGGGAGGTCTGAATGAGCAGTTCTTC; cdr3_aa: CASSLVGGGLNEQFF
j_call: TRBJ1-1; d_call: -; v_call: TRBV6-5; clone_size: -; cdr3_nt: TGTGCCAGCACCTTAGTCCCCGGGAACACTGAAGCTTTCTTT; cdr3_aa: CASTLVPGNTEAFF
j_call: TRBJ1-1; d_call: -; v_call: TRBV9; clone_size: -; cdr3_nt: TGTGCCAGCAGCGTACTTTTCTCGGACACCGTGAACACTGAAGCTTTCTTT; cdr3_aa: CASSVLFSDTVNTEAFF
j_call: TRBJ1-2; d_call: -; v_call: TRBV6-2/TRBV6-3; clone_size: -; cdr3_nt: TGTGCCAGCAGCCCGGGATTGGGGGCCCCCGCAAACACCTTC; cdr3_aa: CASSPGLGAPANTF
j_call: TRBJ2-7; d_call: -; v_call: TRBV6-2/TRBV6-3; clone_size: once; cdr3_nt: TGTGCCAGCACCCCCTATAGCGGCCCCTACGAGCAGTACTTC; cdr3_aa: CASTPYSGPYEQYF
j_call: TRBJ2-3; d_call: -; v_call: TRBV5-4; clone_size: -; cdr3_nt: TGTGCCAGCAGCTTCGCTAGCGCCCCTGCCACAGATACGCAGTATTTT; cdr3_aa: CASSFASAPATDTQYF
j_call: TRBJ2-7; d_call: TRBD1; v_call: TRBV27; clone_size: -; cdr3_nt: TGTGCCAGCAGTGCGCCGTTAGGGGGCCGGAGCTCCTACGAGCAGTACTTC; cdr3_aa: CASSAPLGGRSSYEQYF
j_call: TRBJ2-6; d_call: -; v_call: TRBV6-1; clone_size: few; cdr3_nt: TGTGCCAGCAGTGAAGACGAACGGAGCTCTGGGGCCAACGTCCTGACTTTC; cdr3_aa: CASSEDERSSGANVLTF
j_call: TRBJ2-3; d_call: -; v_call: TRBV5-4; clone_size: few; cdr3_nt: TGTGCCAGCAGGTATGTACGGGAGTCCACAGATACGCAGTATTTT; cdr3_aa: CASRYVRESTDTQYF